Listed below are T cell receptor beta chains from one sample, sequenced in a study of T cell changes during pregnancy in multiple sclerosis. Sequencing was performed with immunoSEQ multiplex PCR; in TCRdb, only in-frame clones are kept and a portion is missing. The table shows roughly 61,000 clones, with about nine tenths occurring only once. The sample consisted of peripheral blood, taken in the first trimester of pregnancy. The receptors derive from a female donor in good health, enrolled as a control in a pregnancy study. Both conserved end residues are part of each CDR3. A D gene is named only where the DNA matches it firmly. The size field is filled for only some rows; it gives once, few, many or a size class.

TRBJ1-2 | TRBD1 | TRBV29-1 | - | TGCAGCGTGCTGTTGACAGGGGAAGGCTATGGCTACACCTTC | CSVLLTGEGYGYTF
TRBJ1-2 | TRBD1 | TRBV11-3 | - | TGTGCCAGCAGCCCCGGGACAGGGGGAGTCAGGGGCTACACCTTC | CASSPGTGGVRGYTF
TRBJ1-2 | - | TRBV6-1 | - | TGTGCCAGCCGGGACACCACTAACTATGGCTACACCTTC | CASRDTTNYGYTF
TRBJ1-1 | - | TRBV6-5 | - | TGTGCCAGCAGTTACTCGGAGCGGGGTGAAGCTTTCTTT | CASSYSERGEAFF
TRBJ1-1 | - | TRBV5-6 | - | TGTGCCAGCAGCTTGTTTGGGGGCCGGGACACTGAAGCTTTCTTT | CASSLFGGRDTEAFF
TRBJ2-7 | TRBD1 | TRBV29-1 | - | TGCAGCGTGGCACGGACAGGGGGCGACTACGAGCAGTACTTC | CSVARTGGDYEQYF
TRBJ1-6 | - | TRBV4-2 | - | TGTGCCAGCAGCCAAGAACTGCTTAATTCACCCCTCCACTTT | CASSQELLNSPLHF
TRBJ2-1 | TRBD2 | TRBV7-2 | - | TGTGCCAGCAGATTAAAAGCGGCGGGGGGTGAGCAGTTCTTC | CASRLKAAGGEQFF
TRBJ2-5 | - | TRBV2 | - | TGTGCCAGCAGACCTCGCGGGGCTCAAGAGACCCAGTACTTC | CASRPRGAQETQYF
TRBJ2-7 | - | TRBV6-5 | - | TGTGCCAGCAGTTCAAGGCCAACGGGGAGTAAGCAGTACTTC | CASSSRPTGSKQYF
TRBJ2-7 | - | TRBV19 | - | TGTGCCAGTAGTATGCTACAGGAGAGCTCCTACGAGCAGTACTTC | CASSMLQESSYEQYF
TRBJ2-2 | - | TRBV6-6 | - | TGTGCCAGCAGTTATACGAACACCGGGGAGCTGTTTTTT | CASSYTNTGELFF
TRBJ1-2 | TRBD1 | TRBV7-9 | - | TGTGCCAGCAGCTTGGGGGGGACAGGGAGTGGTCCTAACTATGGCTACACCTTC | CASSLGGTGSGPNYGYTF
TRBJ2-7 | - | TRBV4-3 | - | TGCGCCAGCAGCCAAGTCTGGCAGGGCGTGATGAACTACGAGCAGTACTTC | CASSQVWQGVMNYEQYF
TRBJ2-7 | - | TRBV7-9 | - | TGTGCCAGCAGCTTAGCACCGGGGACAACCTACGAGCAGTACTTC | CASSLAPGTTYEQYF
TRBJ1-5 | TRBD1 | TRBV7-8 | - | TGTGCCAGCAGCGCGACCGGGACAGGGATTTTTCAGCCCCAGCATTTT | CASSATGTGIFQPQHF
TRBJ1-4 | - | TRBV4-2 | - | TGTGCCAGCAGCCCAGGGACTCCAACTAATGAAAAACTGTTTTTT | CASSPGTPTNEKLFF
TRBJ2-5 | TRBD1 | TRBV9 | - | TGTGCCAGCAGCAGCTACAGGGGGACCCAGTACTTC | CASSSYRGTQYF
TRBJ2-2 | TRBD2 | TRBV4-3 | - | TGCGCCAGCAGCCGCCGGGGCGGGGGTTTTGGCACCGGGGAGCTGTTTTTT | CASSRRGGGFGTGELFF
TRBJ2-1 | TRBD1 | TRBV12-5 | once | TGTGCTAGTGGCCCTGGGGACAGGGGGAACTACAATGAGCAGTTCTTC | CASGPGDRGNYNEQFF
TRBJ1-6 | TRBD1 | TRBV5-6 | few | TGTGCCAGCAGCTGGGGGACAGGATATAATTCACCCCTCCACTTT | CASSWGTGYNSPLHF
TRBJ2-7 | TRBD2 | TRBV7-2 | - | TGTGCCAGCAGCCGCCGGGGGGGTGCCCCCTACGAGCAGTACTTC | CASSRRGGAPYEQYF
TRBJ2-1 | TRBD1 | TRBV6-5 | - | TGTGCCAGCACCGGACAGGGGCGTCTTGCTGAGCAGTTCTTC | CASTGQGRLAEQFF
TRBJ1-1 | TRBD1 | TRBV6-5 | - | TGTGCCAGCAGCAATGGACAGGTTAACACTGAAGCTTTCTTT | CASSNGQVNTEAFF
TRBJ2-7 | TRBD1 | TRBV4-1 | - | TGCGCCAGCAGCCAAGCCACAGGGGGGCTATACGAGCAGTACTTC | CASSQATGGLYEQYF
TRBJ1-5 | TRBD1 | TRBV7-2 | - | TGTGCCAGCAGCTTCGCAGGGGGCCGCCAGCCCCAGCATTTT | CASSFAGGRQPQHF
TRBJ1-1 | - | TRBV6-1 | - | TGTGCCAGCAGTGTCGTGGGCACCTCTTGGACTGAAGCTTTCTTT | CASSVVGTSWTEAFF
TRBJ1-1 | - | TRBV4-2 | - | TGTGCCAGCAGCCAAGGTCGGAACACTGAAGCTTTCTTT | CASSQGRNTEAFF
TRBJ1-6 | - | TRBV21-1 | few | TGTGCCAGCAGCTCAACGAACAGGGGACGTTTTAATTCACCCCTCCACTTT | CASSSTNRGRFNSPLHF
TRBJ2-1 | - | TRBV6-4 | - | TGTGCCAGCAGTCGTAGGACATCTGACAATGAGCAGTTCTTC | CASSRRTSDNEQFF
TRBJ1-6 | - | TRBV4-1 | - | TGCGCCAGCAGCCCGCAGGGTTACACACCCCTCCACTTT | CASSPQGYTPLHF
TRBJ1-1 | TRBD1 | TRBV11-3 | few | TGTGCCAGCAGCCCTTTTCCCGGGGACAGTGAGACGAACACTGAAGCTTTCTTT | CASSPFPGDSETNTEAFF
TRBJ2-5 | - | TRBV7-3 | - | TGTGCCAGCAGCCTGACTGCGGGGGCCCAAGAGACCCAGTACTTC | CASSLTAGAQETQYF
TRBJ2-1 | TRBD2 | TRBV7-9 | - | TGTGCCAGCAGCTTATATAAAGCGGGGGGGCCGTACTCCTACAATGAGCAGTTCTTC | CASSLYKAGGPYSYNEQFF
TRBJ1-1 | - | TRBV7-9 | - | TGTGCCAGCAGCGCAGGCCCTACTGAAGCTTTCTTT | CASSAGPTEAFF
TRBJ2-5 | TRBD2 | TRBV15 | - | TGTGCCACCAGCGCGGGACTAGCGACCCAAGAGACCCAGTACTTC | CATSAGLATQETQYF
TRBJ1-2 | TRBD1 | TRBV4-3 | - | TGCGCCAGCAGCCAGGATTACAGGGGGCGTTTGGACTATGGCTACACCTTC | CASSQDYRGRLDYGYTF
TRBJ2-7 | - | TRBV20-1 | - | TGCAGTGTTACGAGCTCCTACGAGCAGTACTTC | CSVTSSYEQYF
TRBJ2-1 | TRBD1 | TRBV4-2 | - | TGTGCCAGCAGCCAGAGCCACAGGGGGATATACAATGAGCAGTTCTTC | CASSQSHRGIYNEQFF
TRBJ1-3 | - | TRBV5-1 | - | TGCGCCAGCAGCTTGGGCGCCTCTGGAAACACCATATATTTT | CASSLGASGNTIYF
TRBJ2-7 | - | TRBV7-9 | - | TGTGCCAGCAGCTTTCCGGGAGACTACGAGCAGTACTTC | CASSFPGDYEQYF
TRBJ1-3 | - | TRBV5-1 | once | TGCGCCAGCAGCTTGGGAGATAGCCGCTCTGGAAACACCATATATTTT | CASSLGDSRSGNTIYF
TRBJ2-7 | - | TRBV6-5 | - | TGTGCCAGCAGACTACTAGCCCCCACCTACGAGCAGTACTTC | CASRLLAPTYEQYF
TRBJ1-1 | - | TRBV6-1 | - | TGTGCCAGCAGTGAATTTCTCAACACTGAAGCTTTCTTT | CASSEFLNTEAFF
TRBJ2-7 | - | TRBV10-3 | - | TGTGCCATCAGTGAAGGGACACAGACCTACGAGCAGTACTTC | CAISEGTQTYEQYF
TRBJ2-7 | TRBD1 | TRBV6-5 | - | TGTGCCAGCAGTCGAGCCGGGACAGGGGACTACGAGCAGTACTTC | CASSRAGTGDYEQYF
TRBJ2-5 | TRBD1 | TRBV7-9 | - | TGTGCCAGCAGTCACTACAGGGGTCGGCTGGAAGAGACCCAGTACTTC | CASSHYRGRLEETQYF
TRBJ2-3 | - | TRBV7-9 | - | TGTGCCAGCAGCTTGAACAGCGGAGATACGCAGTATTTT | CASSLNSGDTQYF
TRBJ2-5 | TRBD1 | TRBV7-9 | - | TGTGCCAGCAGGAGGGACAGAGAAGAGACCCAGTACTTC | CASRRDREETQYF
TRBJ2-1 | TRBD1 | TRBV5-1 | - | TGCGCCAGCAGCGATCGACAGGGAAGATCCAATGAGCAGTTCTTC | CASSDRQGRSNEQFF
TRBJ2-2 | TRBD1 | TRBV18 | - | TGTGCCAGCTCACCGACCGGGACAGGCGGCACCGGGGAGCTGTTTTTT | CASSPTGTGGTGELFF
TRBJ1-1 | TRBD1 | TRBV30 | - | TGTGCCTGGAGTCTAACGACAGGGAGCACTGAAGCTTTCTTT | CAWSLTTGSTEAFF
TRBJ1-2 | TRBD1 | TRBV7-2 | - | TGTGCCAGCAGCGCGGGACAGGGTTATGGCTACACCTTC | CASSAGQGYGYTF
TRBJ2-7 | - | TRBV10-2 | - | TGCGCCAGCAGTGAGTCAAGGACTCGGACGTCCCACTACGAGCAGTACTTC | CASSESRTRTSHYEQYF
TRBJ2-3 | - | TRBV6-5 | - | TGTGCCAGCAGACCATTCCCAGGGGTTGCGCAGTATTTT | CASRPFPGVAQYF
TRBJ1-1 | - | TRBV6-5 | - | TGTGCCAGCAGTTACTCGAGTTTGAACACTGAAGCTTTCTTT | CASSYSSLNTEAFF
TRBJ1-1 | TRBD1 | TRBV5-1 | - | TGCGCCAGCAGCCCCGACCCGACAGGGCACGACACTGAAGCTTTCTTT | CASSPDPTGHDTEAFF
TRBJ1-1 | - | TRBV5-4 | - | TGTGCCAGCAGCGACACCGCTTACGTGGAGGGCACTGAAGCTTTCTTT | CASSDTAYVEGTEAFF
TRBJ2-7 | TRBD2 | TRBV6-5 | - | TGTGCCAGCAGACCGACTAGCGGGGTATACGAGCAGTACTTC | CASRPTSGVYEQYF